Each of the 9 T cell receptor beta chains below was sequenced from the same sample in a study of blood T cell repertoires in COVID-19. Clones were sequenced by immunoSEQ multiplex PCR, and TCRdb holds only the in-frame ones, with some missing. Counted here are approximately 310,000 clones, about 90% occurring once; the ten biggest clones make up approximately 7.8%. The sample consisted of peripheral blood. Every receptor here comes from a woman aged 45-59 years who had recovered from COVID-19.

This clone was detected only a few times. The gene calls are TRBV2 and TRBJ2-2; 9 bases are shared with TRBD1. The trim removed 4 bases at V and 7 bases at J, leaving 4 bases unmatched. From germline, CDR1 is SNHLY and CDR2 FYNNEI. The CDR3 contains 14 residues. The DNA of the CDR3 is TGTGCCAGCAGTGTGACAGGGGGTATCGGGGAGCTGTTTTTT. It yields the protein CASSVTGGIGELFF. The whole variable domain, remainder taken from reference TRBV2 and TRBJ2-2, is EPEVTQTPSHQVTQMGQEVILRCVPISNHLYFYWYRQILGQKVEFLVSFYNNEISEKSEIFDDQFSVERPDGSNFTLKIRSTKLEDSAMYFCASSVTGGIGELFFGEGSRLTVL.

The CDR3 sequence: CASSQGLAGNTIYF. The CDR3 DNA follows: TGTGCCAGCAGCCAGGGACTCGCTGGAAACACCATATATTTT. The V and J genes are TRBV11-2 and TRBJ1-3; D possibly corresponds to TRBD1 (5 bases). Trimming stripped 5 bases from V and 2 bases from J, with 10 bases between. Germline V CDR1 and CDR2: SGHAT, FQNNGV. This CDR3 contains 14 residues.

The CDR3 bases are TGTGCCAGCGCCAGATTACAGGATTCACCCCTCCACTTT. The encoded protein is CASARLQDSPLHF. The V and J genes are TRBV9 and TRBJ1-6; tentatively, D is TRBD1 (5 bases). The CDR3 spans 13 residues. Germline V gene sequence: CDR1 SGDLS, CDR2 YYNGEE. Trimming took 7 bases from V and 8 from J, leaving 13 bases between them.

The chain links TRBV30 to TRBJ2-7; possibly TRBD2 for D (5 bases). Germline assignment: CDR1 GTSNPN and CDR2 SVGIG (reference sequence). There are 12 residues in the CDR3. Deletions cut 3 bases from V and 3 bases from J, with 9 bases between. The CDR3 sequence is CAWSVEGYEQYF. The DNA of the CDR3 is TGTGCCTGGAGCGTTGAGGGCTACGAGCAGTACTTC.

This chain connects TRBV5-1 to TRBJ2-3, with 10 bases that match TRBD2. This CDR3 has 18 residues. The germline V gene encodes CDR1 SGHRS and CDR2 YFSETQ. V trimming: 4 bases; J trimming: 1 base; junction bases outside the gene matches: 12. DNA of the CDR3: TGCGCCAGCAGCCCAAAGCGGGAGGGCCTCTGGGGCACAGATACGCAGTATTTT. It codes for CASSPKREGLWGTDTQYF.

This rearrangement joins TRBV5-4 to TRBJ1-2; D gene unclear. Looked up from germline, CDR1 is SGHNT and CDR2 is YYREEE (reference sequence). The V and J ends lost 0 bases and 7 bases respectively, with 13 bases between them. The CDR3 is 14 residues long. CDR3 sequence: CASSLDSGVGGYTF. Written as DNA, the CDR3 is TGTGCCAGCAGCTTGGACTCAGGTGTAGGTGGCTACACCTTC.

CDR3 amino acids: CASSLALGGGGYTF. The CDR3 DNA reads TGTGCCAGCAGCTTGGCTCTGGGAGGAGGTGGCTACACCTTC. This chain joins TRBV5-4 and TRBJ1-2; no reliable D call. The ends were cut back, 0 bases at V and 7 bases at J, with 13 bases in the middle. CDR3 length: 14 residues. The germline gives CDR1 SGHNT, CDR2 YYREEE (reference sequence).

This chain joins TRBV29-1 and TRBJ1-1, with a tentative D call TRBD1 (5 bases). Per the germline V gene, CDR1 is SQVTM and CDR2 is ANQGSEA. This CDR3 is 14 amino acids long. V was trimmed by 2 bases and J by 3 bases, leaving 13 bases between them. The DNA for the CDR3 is TGCAGCGTTGAACCGGGGGTCGGGGACACTGAAGCTTTCTTT. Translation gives CSVEPGVGDTEAFF.

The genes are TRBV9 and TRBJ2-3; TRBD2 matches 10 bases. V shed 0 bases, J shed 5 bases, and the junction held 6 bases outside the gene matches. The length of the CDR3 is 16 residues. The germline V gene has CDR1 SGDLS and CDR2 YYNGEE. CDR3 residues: CASSVDLAGALDTQYF. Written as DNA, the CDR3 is TGTGCCAGCAGCGTAGACCTAGCGGGGGCCCTAGATACGCAGTATTTT. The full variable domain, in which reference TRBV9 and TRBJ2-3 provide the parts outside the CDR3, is DSGVTQTPKHLITATGQRVTLRCSPRSGDLSVYWYQQSLDQGLQFLIQYYNGEERAKGNILERFSAQQFPDLHSELNLSSLELGDSALYFCASSVDLAGALDTQYFGPGTRLTVL.